This TCR beta chain was sequenced in a study of blood T cell repertoires in COVID-19. Study in general: Whether acute or convalescent, the COVID-19 samples came from the United States, Italy and Spain.

This clone was counted once. This CDR3 is built from 17 residues. CDR1 SGHRS and CDR2 YFSETQ come from the germline V gene. V dropped 4 bases and J dropped 0 bases, with 17 bases sitting between them. Assay used: immunoSEQ multiplex PCR; TCRdb lists only in-frame clones, some missing. The repertoire holds roughly 36,000 clones, with approximately 85% as singletons. V is TRBV5-1 and J is TRBJ2-1, with D perhaps matching TRBD2 (6 bases). The origin of this receptor is a man aged 60 to 69 with active COVID-19. The sequencing input was peripheral blood. The CDR3 spells CASSPRTTGLSYNEQFF. CDR3 DNA: TGCGCCAGCAGCCCTCGGACTACCGGGCTCTCCTACAATGAGCAGTTCTTC. The full variable domain, rest sourced from reference TRBV5-1 and TRBJ2-1, is KAGVTQTPRYLIKTRGQQVTLSCSPISGHRSVSWYQQTPGQGLQFLFEYFSETQRNKGNFPGRFSGRQFSNSRSEMNVSTLELGDSALYLCASSPRTTGLSYNEQFFGPGTRLTVL.